One T cell receptor beta chain is described in this entry. Per the original methods: Reference gene primer amplification gave estimated nucleated cell counts. Only in-frame clones appear in the TCRdb table, and some are missing; sequencing was by immunoSEQ multiplex PCR. The V and J calls and clone size are taken from that table; D and trimming were inferred from the DNA. The table lists 110,000 or so clones, around 89% of them singletons. The CDR3 runs to 15 residues. The trim removed 5 bases at V and 5 bases at J, leaving 10 bases unmatched. The germline gives CDR1 MNHEY, CDR2 SMNVEV (reference sequence). This record belongs to a study of blood T cell repertoires in COVID-19. In the study overall: From the United States, Italy and Spain came samples of acute and convalescent COVID-19. PBMCs, B-cell-depleted T cells, or T cells provided the cDNA or gDNA that made up the material.

The receptor comes from a human donor with acute or convalescent COVID-19. The donor label of this sample is uncertain. Sequencing used peripheral blood. V gene TRBV27 combines with J gene TRBJ1-2, with 8 bases that match TRBD1. The CDR3 sequence is CASSPRTGTSYGYTF. The CDR3 DNA sequence: TGTGCCAGCAGTCCTCGGACAGGGACTTCATATGGCTACACCTTC.